Presented here are 23 T cell receptor beta chains from one specimen sequenced in a study of T cells in Graves' hyperthyroidism and ophthalmopathy. It was RNA transcripts that yielded the amplified TCR beta CDR3 regions. An initial round of RT-PCR targeting the TCR CDR3 relied on the HTBI primer set. MiXCR was run by TCRdb on the multiplex PCR reads, yielding one entry per CDR3 protein. The data contain approximately 400,000 distinct CDR3 sequences, less than 20% of them seen just once; the ten biggest clones take up approximately 7.5%. The sample comprised blood. These receptors originate from a woman between 18 and 29 years old with Graves' hyperthyroidism.

This clonotype was counted ten times or more. J is TRBJ2-7 and V is TRBV2; D is possibly TRBD2 (6 bases). Germline V gene sequence: CDR1 SNHLY, CDR2 FYNNEI. This CDR3 spans 14 amino acids. The ends were cut back, 11 bases at V and 0 bases at J, with 17 bases in the middle. The CDR3 loop reads CAGEERAPSYEQYF. Written as DNA, the CDR3 is TGTGCCGGGGAGGAGCGGGCCCCCTCCTACGAGCAGTACTTC.

This clonotype came up many times. The chain couples TRBV4-1 to TRBJ2-7, with 11 bases matching TRBD2. Per the germline V gene, CDR1 is MGHRA and CDR2 is YSYEKL. V was clipped by 4 bases and J by 4 bases; unmatched bases: 6. CDR3 length equals 15 residues. In DNA, the CDR3 is TGCGCCAGCAGCCGGGGACTAGCGGATTTTTACGAGCAGTACTTC. Its translation: CASSRGLADFYEQYF.

This clonotype was picked up a small number of times. The gene calls are TRBV19 and TRBJ2-3; tentative D call: TRBD2 (5 bases). This CDR3 spans 16 amino acids. Germline values: CDR1 LNHDA, CDR2 SQIVND (reference sequence). V was pared by 5 bases and J by 2 bases, with 17 bases between. CDR3 loop: CASSDPWRVDTDTQYF. CDR3 in DNA: TGTGCCAGTAGTGACCCCTGGCGGGTAGACACAGATACGCAGTATTTT.

This clonotype was seen ten or more times. The V call is TRBV7-8, the J call TRBJ1-5; weak D call: TRBD1 (6 bases). V was clipped by 5 bases and J by 5 bases, with 13 bases between them. The germline V gene has CDR1 SGHVS and CDR2 FQNEAQ. The CDR3 is 14 amino acids. CDR3 bases: TGTGCCAGCAGCCCGGGACAACATGATCAGCCCCAGCATTTT. Its protein product is CASSPGQHDQPQHF.

This clonotype was counted many times. The genes are TRBV27 and TRBJ2-7, with D unresolved. The germline CDR1 and CDR2 sequences are MNHEY and SMNVEV (reference sequence). Trimming removed 5 bases at V and 1 base at J, with 9 bases between. The CDR3 runs to 13 residues. CDR3 sequence reads: CASSLTVSYEQYF. For the CDR3, the DNA is TGTGCCAGCAGTCTAACAGTGTCCTACGAGCAGTACTTC.

The rearrangement links TRBV28 to TRBJ1-5, with D hard to call. There are 15 residues in the CDR3. Between the trimmed V and J ends, which lost 7 bases and 1 base, there was a span of 14 bases. In germline, CDR1 is MDHEN, CDR2 SYDVKM. The CDR3 coding sequence is TGTGCCAGCACCCTTCTGGAGAAGAGCAATCAGCCCCAGCATTTT. This translates into CASTLLEKSNQPQHF.

In this sample, this clonotype turned up many times. The chain joins TRBV6-1 to TRBJ1-2, with 8 positions matching TRBD1. CDR1 is MNHNS and CDR2 is SASEGT in the germline V gene. This CDR3 region has 15 residues. V lost 1 base and J lost 4; bases outside the gene matches: 5. The CDR3 sequence: CASSEGRGQAYGYTF. The CDR3 bases are TGTGCCAGCAGTGAAGGGAGGGGACAGGCCTATGGCTACACCTTC.

At least ten counts were recorded for this clonotype. This sequence joins TRBV6-5 and TRBJ2-7, with a possible D match to TRBD1 (6 bases). This CDR3 spans 16 amino acids. Per the germline V gene, CDR1 is MNHEY and CDR2 is SVGAGI. Trimming pared 0 bases from V and 5 bases from J, leaving 17 bases between. The CDR3 nucleotides read TGTGCCAGCAGTTACTCAGGTGACACAGGGCCCCACGAGCAGTACTTC. It translates to CASSYSGDTGPHEQYF.

This clonotype was detected only a few times. The rearrangement links TRBV6-1 to TRBJ2-7; D not certain. V lost 6 bases, J lost 3 bases, and 18 bases lay in between. The CDR3 has 15 residues. Looked up from germline, CDR1 is MNHNS and CDR2 is SASEGT. The CDR3 spells CASRRTGSPLYEQYF. CDR3 nucleotides: TGTGCCAGCAGACGAACCGGGTCCCCCCTCTACGAGCAGTACTTC.

The genes are TRBV7-2 and TRBJ2-1, with TRBD2 matching over 8 bases. Germline V gene lookup returns CDR1 SGHTA and CDR2 FQGNSA. V dropped 0 bases and J dropped 6; count of bases not matched to a gene: 7. The CDR3 is made up of 16 amino acids. CDR3 nucleotide sequence: TGTGCCAGCAGCTTAGCGCGGGGCAGCGGGGGCAATGAGCAGTTCTTC. As protein: CASSLARGSGGNEQFF.

The chain recombines TRBV29-1 with TRBJ2-5, with a weak D call TRBD1 (6 bases). V dropped 6 bases and J dropped 0 bases, with 14 bases sitting between them. The CDR3 is 14 amino acids. Per the germline V gene, CDR1 is SQVTM and CDR2 is ANQGSEA. The CDR3: CSVREGHHQETQYF. CDR3 nucleotides: TGCAGCGTCCGAGAGGGACATCACCAAGAGACCCAGTACTTC.

There are a few counts of this clonotype. Here the CDR3 reads CASSLVGLNTGELFF. CDR3 bases: TGTGCCAGCAGCTTAGTGGGACTCAACACCGGGGAGCTGTTTTTT. This chain links TRBV7-8 with TRBJ2-2; D possibly corresponds to TRBD2 (6 bases). CDR3 length: 15 residues. Per the germline V gene, CDR1 is SGHVS and CDR2 is FQNEAQ. V was trimmed by 1 base and J by 2 bases, leaving 8 bases between them.

The CDR3 DNA reads TGTGCCAGCAGTTACCCAGTAGGGATAGGCACCGGGGAGCTGTTTTTT. Translating gives CASSYPVGIGTGELFF. This chain uses TRBV2 with TRBJ2-2; D is ambiguous. This CDR3 spans 16 amino acids. Germline V gene lookup returns CDR1 SNHLY and CDR2 FYNNEI. The V gene lost 5 bases and the J gene lost 4 bases, with 17 bases spanning the gap. The whole variable domain, remainder taken from reference TRBV2 and TRBJ2-2, is EPEVTQTPSHQVTQMGQEVILRCVPISNHLYFYWYRQILGQKVEFLVSFYNNEISEKSEIFDDQFSVERPDGSNFTLKIRSTKLEDSAMYFCASSYPVGIGTGELFFGEGSRLTVL.

This clonotype turned up a few times. The chain couples TRBV9 to TRBJ2-7, with 9 bases matching TRBD1. The CDR3 is 15 amino acids. Germline assignment: CDR1 SGDLS and CDR2 YYNGEE. V shed 0 bases and J 5 bases; nucleotides not matched to a gene: 6. This CDR3 reads CASSVAGTGSNEQYF. CDR3 DNA: TGTGCCAGCAGCGTAGCCGGGACAGGGTCCAACGAGCAGTACTTC.

This clonotype was recorded many times. V usage is TRBV20-1 and J usage is TRBJ2-5; 9 positions match TRBD2. Germline V gene lookup returns CDR1 DFQATT and CDR2 SNEGSKA (reference sequence). The CDR3 runs 14 residues. The V segment lost 3 bases and the J segment 3 bases; nucleotides outside the gene matches: 5. The CDR3 here is CSARAGGPKETQYF. CDR3 DNA: TGCAGTGCTAGGGCGGGAGGGCCCAAAGAGACCCAGTACTTC.

In this sample, this clonotype turned up many times. The V gene is TRBV12-3 or TRBV12-4, the J gene TRBJ2-1; 10 bases agree with TRBD2. The CDR3 is made up of 14 amino acids. The junction had 2 bases not matched to a gene; V was cut back by 3 bases and J by 6 bases. CDR3 protein: CASSFLAGANEQFF. The CDR3 DNA reads as TGTGCCAGCAGTTTTCTAGCGGGGGCCAATGAGCAGTTCTTC.

A word on this clonotype: At one end, the junction sequence differs from germline, possibly due to a read error. The chain employs TRBV18 and TRBJ2-2; TRBD2 matches at 9 bases. The germline CDR1 and CDR2 sequences are KGHSH and LQKENI. The CDR3 is made up of 16 amino acids. CDR3 in amino acids: CASSPQSSGNAGELFF. The CDR3 DNA follows: TGTGCCAGCTCACCCCAATCTAGCGGGAACGCCGGGGAGCTGTTTTTT.

There are a few counts of this clonotype. Germline and junction disagree at one end, which may indicate a read error. The chain joins TRBV15 to TRBJ2-7; the match to TRBD2 covers 9 bases. The CDR3 is 18 residues long. Per germline, CDR1 LNHNV and CDR2 YYDKDF (reference sequence). The CDR3 sequence is CATNRLRGGPVQGDEQCF. Here the CDR3 DNA reads TGTGCCACCAACAGGCTGCGGGGGGGCCCGGTACAGGGCGACGAGCAGTGCTTC.

This clonotype has at least ten counts. V usage is TRBV15 and J usage is TRBJ2-1; 9 bases match TRBD2. The germline V gene encodes CDR1 LNHNV and CDR2 YYDKDF (reference sequence). With 8 bases clipped from V and 6 bases from J, the junction kept 11 bases outside the gene matches. This CDR3 contains 15 residues. In DNA, the CDR3 is TGTGCCACCCGTACCGGGACTAGCTCGGGCAATGAGCAGTTCTTC. Translated, it gives CATRTGTSSGNEQFF.

The chain couples TRBV11-2 to TRBJ2-7; 8 bases agree with TRBD2. Germline values: CDR1 SGHAT, CDR2 FQNNGV. The J segment lost 6 bases and the V segment lost 5 bases, leaving 9 bases of the junction unmatched. This CDR3 comprises 14 residues. Here the CDR3 DNA reads TGTGCCAGCAGCAAAGAGGTACTAGCGGCCGAGCAGTACTTC. Amino acid sequence: CASSKEVLAAEQYF.

The table lists this clonotype with many counts. V gene TRBV18 combines with J gene TRBJ1-1, with 7 bases aligning to TRBD1. The V gene end was trimmed by 0 bases and the J gene end by 11 bases; junction bases not matched to a gene: 3. Per the germline V gene, CDR1 is KGHSH and CDR2 is LQKENI. The length of the CDR3 is 12 residues. As DNA, the CDR3 is TGTGCCAGCTCACCACCCCAGGGGGTGGCTTTCTTT. Its protein is CASSPPQGVAFF.

This clonotype was counted at least ten times. The chain employs TRBV30 and TRBJ2-5; 9 bases fit TRBD1. Germline CDR1 reads GTSNPN; CDR2 reads SVGIG (reference sequence). CDR3 length equals 14 residues. The junction had 6 bases not matched to a gene; V was cut back by 0 bases and J by 7 bases. The CDR3 DNA follows: TGTGCCTGGAGTGTACTGACGGGACAGGGGACCCAGTACTTC. Translated, it gives CAWSVLTGQGTQYF.

This clonotype was observed once. The chain carries TRBV7-6 and TRBJ2-3; unclear D gene. CDR1 and CDR2 (germline): SGHVS, FNYEAQ. The CDR3 is 16 amino acids. Trimming cost V 1 base and J 0 bases, with 11 bases left between them. CDR3 loop: CASSLEATTSTDTQYF. CDR3 DNA sequence: TGTGCCAGCAGCTTAGAGGCTACTACTAGCACAGATACGCAGTATTTT.